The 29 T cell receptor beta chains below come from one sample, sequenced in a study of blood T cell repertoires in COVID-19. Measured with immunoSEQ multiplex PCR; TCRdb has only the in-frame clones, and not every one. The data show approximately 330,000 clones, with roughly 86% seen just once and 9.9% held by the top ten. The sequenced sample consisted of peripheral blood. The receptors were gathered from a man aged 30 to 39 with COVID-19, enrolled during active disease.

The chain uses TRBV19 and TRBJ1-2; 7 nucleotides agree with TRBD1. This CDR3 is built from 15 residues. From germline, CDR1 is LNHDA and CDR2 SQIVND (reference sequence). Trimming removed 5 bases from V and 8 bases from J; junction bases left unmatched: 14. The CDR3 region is CASSPRTGPRRGYTF. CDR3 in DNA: TGTGCCAGTAGTCCGCGGACAGGTCCCAGGAGGGGCTACACCTTC. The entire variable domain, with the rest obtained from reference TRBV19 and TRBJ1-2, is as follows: DGGITQSPKYLFRKEGQNVTLSCEQNLNHDAMYWYRQDPGQGLRLIYYSQIVNDFQKGDIAEGYSVSREKKESFPLTVTSAQKNPTAFYLCASSPRTGPRRGYTFGSGTRLTVV.

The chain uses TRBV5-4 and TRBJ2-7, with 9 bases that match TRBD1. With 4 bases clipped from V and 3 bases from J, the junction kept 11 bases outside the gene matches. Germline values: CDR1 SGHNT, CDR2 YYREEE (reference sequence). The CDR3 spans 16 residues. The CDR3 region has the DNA TGTGCCAGCAGCCCGGCGGAAGGACAGGGGTACTACGAGCAGTACTTC. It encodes CASSPAEGQGYYEQYF.

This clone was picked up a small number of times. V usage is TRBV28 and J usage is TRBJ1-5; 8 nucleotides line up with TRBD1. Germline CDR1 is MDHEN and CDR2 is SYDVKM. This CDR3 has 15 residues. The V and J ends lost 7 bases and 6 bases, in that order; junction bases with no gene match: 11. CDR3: CASIPQGALGQPQHF. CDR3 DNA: TGTGCCAGCATCCCCCAGGGGGCACTAGGTCAGCCCCAGCATTTT.

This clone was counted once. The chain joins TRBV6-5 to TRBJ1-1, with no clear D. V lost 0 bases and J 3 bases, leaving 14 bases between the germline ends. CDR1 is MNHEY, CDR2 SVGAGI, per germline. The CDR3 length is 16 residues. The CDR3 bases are TGTGCCAGCAGTTACTCGGCACAACCGGGAGACACTGAAGCTTTCTTT. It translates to CASSYSAQPGDTEAFF.

The CDR3 spells CASSQDPDGNYNQPQHF. For the CDR3, the DNA is TGTGCCAGCAGCCAAGACCCCGACGGCAACTATAATCAGCCCCAGCATTTT. The chain is built from TRBV4-2 and TRBJ1-5; D gene uncertain. The germline CDR1 and CDR2 sequences are LGHNA and YNFKEQ. This CDR3 has 17 amino acids. V was shortened by 0 bases and J by 4 bases, with 16 bases between the two germline ends.

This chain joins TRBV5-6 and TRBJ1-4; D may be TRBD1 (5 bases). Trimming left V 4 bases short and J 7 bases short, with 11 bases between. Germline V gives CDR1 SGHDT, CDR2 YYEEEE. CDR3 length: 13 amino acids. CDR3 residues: CASSTPGGEKLFF. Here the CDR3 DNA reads TGTGCCAGCAGCACCCCGGGGGGTGAAAAACTGTTTTTT.

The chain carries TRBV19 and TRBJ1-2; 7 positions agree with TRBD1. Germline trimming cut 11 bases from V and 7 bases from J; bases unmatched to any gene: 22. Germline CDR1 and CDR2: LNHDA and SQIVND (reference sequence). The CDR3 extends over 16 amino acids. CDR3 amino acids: CASFRRLQGRGSGYTF. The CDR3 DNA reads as TGTGCCTCCTTCCGCCGCTTACAGGGGAGAGGTTCTGGCTACACCTTC.

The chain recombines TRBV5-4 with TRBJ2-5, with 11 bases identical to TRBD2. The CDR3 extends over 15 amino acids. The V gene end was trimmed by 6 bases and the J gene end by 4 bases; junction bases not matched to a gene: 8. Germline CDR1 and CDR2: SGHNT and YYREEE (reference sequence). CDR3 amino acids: CASTTGLAGGETQYF. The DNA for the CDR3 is TGTGCCAGCACTACAGGACTAGCGGGCGGAGAGACCCAGTACTTC. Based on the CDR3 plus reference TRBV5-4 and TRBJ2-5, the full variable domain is ETGVTQSPTHLIKTRGQQVTLRCSSQSGHNTVSWYQQALGQGPQFIFQYYREEENGRGNFPPRFSGLQFPNYSSELNVNALELDDSALYLCASTTGLAGGETQYFGPGTRLLVL.

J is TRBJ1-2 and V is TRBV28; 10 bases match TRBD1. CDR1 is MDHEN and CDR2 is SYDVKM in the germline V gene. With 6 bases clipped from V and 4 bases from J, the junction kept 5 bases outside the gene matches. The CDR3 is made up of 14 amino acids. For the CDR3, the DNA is TGTGCCAGCAGGGATGGACAGGGGGGCTATGGCTACACCTTC. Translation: CASRDGQGGYGYTF.

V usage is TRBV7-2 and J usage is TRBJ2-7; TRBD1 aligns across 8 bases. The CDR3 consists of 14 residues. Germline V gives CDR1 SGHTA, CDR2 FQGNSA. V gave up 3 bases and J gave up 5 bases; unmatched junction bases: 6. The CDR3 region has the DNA TGTGCCAGCAGCTTTGACAGGGGCCAGAACGAGCAGTACTTC. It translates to CASSFDRGQNEQYF. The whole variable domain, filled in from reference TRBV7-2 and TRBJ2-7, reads GAGVSQSPSNKVTEKGKDVELRCDPISGHTALYWYRQSLGQGLEFLIYFQGNSAPDKSGLPSDRFSAERTGGSVSTLTIQRTQQEDSAVYLCASSFDRGQNEQYFGPGTRLTVT.

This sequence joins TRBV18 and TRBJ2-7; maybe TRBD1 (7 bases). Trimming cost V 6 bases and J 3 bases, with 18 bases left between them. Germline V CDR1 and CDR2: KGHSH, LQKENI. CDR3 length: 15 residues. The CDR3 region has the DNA TGTGCCAGCTCCATTCTTCAGGGGGGCCTCTACGAGCAGTACTTC. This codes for CASSILQGGLYEQYF. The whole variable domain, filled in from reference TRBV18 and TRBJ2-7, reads NAGVMQNPRHLVRRRGQEARLRCSPMKGHSHVYWYRQLPEEGLKFMVYLQKENIIDESGMPKERFSAEFPKEGPSILRIQQVVRGDSAAYFCASSILQGGLYEQYFGPGTRLTVT.

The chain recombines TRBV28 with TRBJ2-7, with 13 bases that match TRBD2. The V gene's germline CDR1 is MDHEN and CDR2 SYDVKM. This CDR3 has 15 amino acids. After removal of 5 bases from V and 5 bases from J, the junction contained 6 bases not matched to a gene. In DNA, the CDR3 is TGTGCCAGCAGTCCACCCGGGACTAGCGGGAACGAGCAGTACTTC. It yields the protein CASSPPGTSGNEQYF.

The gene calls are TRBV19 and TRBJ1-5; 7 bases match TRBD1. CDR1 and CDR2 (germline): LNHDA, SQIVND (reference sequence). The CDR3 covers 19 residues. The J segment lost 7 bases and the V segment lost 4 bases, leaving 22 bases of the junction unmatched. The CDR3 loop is CASSNPPLLSTGRTQPQHF. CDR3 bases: TGTGCCAGTAGTAACCCACCGCTCCTCTCGACAGGGAGGACCCAGCCCCAGCATTTT.

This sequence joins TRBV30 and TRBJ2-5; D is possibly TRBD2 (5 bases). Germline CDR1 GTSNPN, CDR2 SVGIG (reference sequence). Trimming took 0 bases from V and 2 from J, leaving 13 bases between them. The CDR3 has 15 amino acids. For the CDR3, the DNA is TGTGCCTGGAGTGTTGAGCAGGACTCTCAAGAGACCCAGTACTTC. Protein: CAWSVEQDSQETQYF. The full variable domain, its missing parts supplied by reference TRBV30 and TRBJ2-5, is SQTIHQWPATLVQPVGSPLSLECTVEGTSNPNLYWYRQAAGRGLQLLFYSVGIGQISSEVPQNLSASRPQDRQFILSSKKLLLSDSGFYLCAWSVEQDSQETQYFGPGTRLLVL.

CDR3 nucleotide sequence: TGTGCCAGTAGTATCGGAACAGCACAAGAGACCCAGTACTTC. Translated, it gives CASSIGTAQETQYF. The chain joins TRBV19 to TRBJ2-5; D remains ambiguous. Germline V CDR1 and CDR2: LNHDA, SQIVND (reference sequence). The V gene lost 3 bases and the J gene lost 2 bases, with 10 bases spanning the gap. This CDR3 comprises 14 residues.

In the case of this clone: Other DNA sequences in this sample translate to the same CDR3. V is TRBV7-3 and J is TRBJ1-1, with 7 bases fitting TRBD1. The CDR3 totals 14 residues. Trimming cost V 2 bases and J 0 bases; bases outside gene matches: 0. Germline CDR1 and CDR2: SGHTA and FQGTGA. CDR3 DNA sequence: TGTGCCAGCAGCTTAGGGACAGTGAACACTGAAGCTTTCTTT. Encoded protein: CASSLGTVNTEAFF.

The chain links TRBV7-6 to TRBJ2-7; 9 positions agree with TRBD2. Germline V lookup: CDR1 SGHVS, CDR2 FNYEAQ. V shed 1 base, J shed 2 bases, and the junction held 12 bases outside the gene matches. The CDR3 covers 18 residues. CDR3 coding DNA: TGTGCCAGCAGCTTAGGGACGCCCAGCGGGGGGACCCCCTACGAGCAGTACTTC. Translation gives CASSLGTPSGGTPYEQYF.

CDR3 in amino acids: CSVEYNAAGYTF. The CDR3 nucleotides are TGCAGCGTTGAATATAATGCGGCTGGCTACACCTTC. The rearrangement links TRBV29-1 to TRBJ1-2; D is unresolved. In germline, CDR1 is SQVTM, CDR2 ANQGSEA. CDR3 length equals 12 residues. The V end was cut by 2 bases, the J end by 7 bases, with 11 bases between. Full variable domain (outside the CDR3, taken from reference TRBV29-1 and TRBJ1-2): SAVISQKPSRDICQRGTSLTIQCQVDSQVTMMFWYRQQPGQSLTLIATANQGSEATYESGFVIDKFPISRPNLTFSTLTVSNMSPEDSSIYLCSVEYNAAGYTFGSGTRLTVV.

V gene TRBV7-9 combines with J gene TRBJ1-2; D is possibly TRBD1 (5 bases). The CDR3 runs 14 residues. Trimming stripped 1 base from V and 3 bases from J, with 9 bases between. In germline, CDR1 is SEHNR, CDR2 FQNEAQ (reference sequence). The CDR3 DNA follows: TGTGCCAGCAGCTTAGGAGGAGGGGACTATGGCTACACCTTC. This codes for CASSLGGGDYGYTF.

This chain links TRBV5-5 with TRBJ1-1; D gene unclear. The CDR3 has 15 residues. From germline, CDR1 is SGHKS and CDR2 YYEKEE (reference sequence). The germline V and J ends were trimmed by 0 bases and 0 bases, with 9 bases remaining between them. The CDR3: CASSLGADMNTEAFF. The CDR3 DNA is TGTGCCAGCAGCTTGGGGGCAGACATGAACACTGAAGCTTTCTTT. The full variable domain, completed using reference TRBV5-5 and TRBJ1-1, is DAGVTQSPTHLIKTRGQQVTLRCSPISGHKSVSWYQQVLGQGPQFIFQYYEKEERGRGNFPDRFSARQFPNYSSELNVNALLLGDSALYLCASSLGADMNTEAFFGQGTRLTVV.

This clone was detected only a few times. The CDR3, as DNA: TGTGCCAGCAGCGTAGGTTCCGGCGGGAATCAGCCCCAGCATTTT. Protein: CASSVGSGGNQPQHF. V is TRBV9 and J is TRBJ1-5; D remains unclear. CDR3 length: 15 residues. The V and J ends lost 0 bases and 4 bases respectively, with 11 bases between them. Germline loops: CDR1 SGDLS, CDR2 YYNGEE.

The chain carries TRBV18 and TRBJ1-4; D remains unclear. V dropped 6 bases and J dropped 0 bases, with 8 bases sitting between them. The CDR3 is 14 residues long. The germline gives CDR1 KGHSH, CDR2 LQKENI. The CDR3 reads CASSPVATNEKLFF. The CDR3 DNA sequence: TGTGCCAGCTCGCCCGTAGCAACTAATGAAAAACTGTTTTTT.

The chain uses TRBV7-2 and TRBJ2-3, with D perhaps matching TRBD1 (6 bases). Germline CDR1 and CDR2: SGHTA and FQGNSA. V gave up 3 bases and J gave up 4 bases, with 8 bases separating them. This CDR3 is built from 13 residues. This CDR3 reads CASSFPGADTQYF. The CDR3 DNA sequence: TGTGCCAGCAGCTTCCCAGGGGCAGATACGCAGTATTTT.

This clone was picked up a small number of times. The CDR3 is CASSSQQGAGGNTIYF. CDR3 sequence (DNA): TGTGCCAGTAGTAGTCAGCAGGGGGCTGGCGGAAACACCATATATTTT. V usage is TRBV19 and J usage is TRBJ1-3, with 8 bases that match TRBD1. V was pared by 4 bases and J by 4 bases, with 9 bases of the junction left unmatched. The CDR3 has 16 residues. The germline V gene has CDR1 LNHDA and CDR2 SQIVND (reference sequence).

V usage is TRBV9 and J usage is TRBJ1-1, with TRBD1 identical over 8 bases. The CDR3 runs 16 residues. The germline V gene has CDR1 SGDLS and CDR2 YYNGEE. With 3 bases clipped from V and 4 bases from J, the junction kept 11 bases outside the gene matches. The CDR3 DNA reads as TGTGCCAGCAGCGGACCCAACAGGGGGATAATCACTGAAGCTTTCTTT. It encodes CASSGPNRGIITEAFF.

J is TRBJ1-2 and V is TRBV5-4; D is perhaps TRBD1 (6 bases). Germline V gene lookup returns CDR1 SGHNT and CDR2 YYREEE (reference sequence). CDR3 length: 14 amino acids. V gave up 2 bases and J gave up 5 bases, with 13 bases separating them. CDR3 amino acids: CASSFPDRPYGYTF. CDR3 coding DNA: TGTGCCAGCAGCTTCCCGGACAGACCATATGGCTACACCTTC.

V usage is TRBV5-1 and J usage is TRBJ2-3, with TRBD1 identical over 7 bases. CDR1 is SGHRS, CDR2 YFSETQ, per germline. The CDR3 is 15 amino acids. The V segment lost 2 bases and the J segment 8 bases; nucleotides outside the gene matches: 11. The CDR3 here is CASSFHQGELGTQYF. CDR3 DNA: TGCGCCAGCAGCTTCCATCAGGGGGAATTGGGTACGCAGTATTTT.

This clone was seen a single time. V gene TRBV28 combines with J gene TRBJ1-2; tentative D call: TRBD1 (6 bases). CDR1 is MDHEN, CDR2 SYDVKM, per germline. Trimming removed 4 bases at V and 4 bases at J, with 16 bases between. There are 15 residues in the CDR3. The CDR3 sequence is CASSSTGHPIYGYTF. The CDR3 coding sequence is TGTGCCAGCAGTTCGACGGGACACCCTATCTATGGCTACACCTTC.

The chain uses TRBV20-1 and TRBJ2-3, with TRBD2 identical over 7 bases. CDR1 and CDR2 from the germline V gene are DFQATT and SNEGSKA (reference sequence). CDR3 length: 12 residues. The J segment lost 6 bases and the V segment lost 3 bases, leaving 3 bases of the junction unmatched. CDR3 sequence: CSASIGGDTQYF. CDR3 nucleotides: TGCAGTGCTAGTATCGGGGGGGATACGCAGTATTTT.